Presented here are 3 T cell receptor beta chains from one specimen sequenced in a study of early T cells in non-severe SARS-CoV-2 infection. TCRdb reanalysed the 5' RACE reads using MiXCR and keeps one entry per CDR3 protein. The data contain roughly 20,000 distinct CDR3 sequences, 5% of them singletons. Sequencing input: whole blood. These receptors were taken from an adult who was a healthcare worker with PCR-confirmed SARS-CoV-2 infection or an uninfected control (not recorded which).

In this sample, this clonotype turned up many times. This chain connects TRBV27 to TRBJ2-3; D is possibly TRBD2 (5 bases). The CDR3 covers 13 residues. Between the trimmed V and J ends, which lost 7 bases and 2 bases, there was a span of 10 bases. Germline V gene sequence: CDR1 MNHEY, CDR2 SMNVEV (reference sequence). CDR3 loop: CASTSGYTDTQYF. The CDR3, as DNA: TGTGCCAGCACGTCGGGATACACAGATACGCAGTATTTT.

This rearrangement joins TRBV14 to TRBJ2-7; no clear D gene. Looked up from germline, CDR1 is SGHDN and CDR2 is FVKESK. This CDR3 is built from 13 residues. V dropped 2 bases and J dropped 6 bases, with 11 bases sitting between them. The CDR3 region is CASSQFGDAEQYV. The CDR3 DNA is TGTGCCAGCAGCCAATTCGGCGACGCCGAGCAGTACGTC.

This clonotype showed up many times. The rearrangement uses TRBV20-1 and TRBJ2-5, with 7 bases matching TRBD2. Germline-derived CDR1 and CDR2 are DFQATT and SNEGSKA (reference sequence). V lost 1 base, J lost 2 bases, and 7 bases stayed unmatched. The CDR3 runs 15 residues. CDR3 in DNA: TGCAGTGCTAGAGCCGCTCGGGACTATCAAGAGACCCAGTACTTC. Protein product: CSARAARDYQETQYF.